This TCR beta chain was captured in a study of T-cell memory formation after mild COVID-19. The study's findings and limits: Prior to infection, memory already included some responding clones, suggesting cross-reactive memory joined.

The germline V gene encodes CDR1 MNHEY and CDR2 SMNVEV (reference sequence). The CDR3 sequence is 13 residues long. V lost 6 bases, J lost 4 bases, and 9 bases lay in between. In its sample, this clonotype was seen a few times. Its antigen remains unknown. The TCR alpha and TCR beta cDNA libraries, bearing sample barcodes and UMIs, were generated by 5'RACE using constant-segment primers. TCRdb independently ran MiXCR on the 5' RACE reads; one entry per CDR3 protein. The sample shows over 350,000 distinct CDR3 sequences, approximately 25% of them seen only once. The rearrangement links TRBV27 to TRBJ2-2; perhaps TRBD1 as D (6 bases). Source material: PBMCs or a T cell subset sorted from them (not recorded which). The source of this sequence is an adult woman who had mild COVID-19 (a few samples of this study predate the infection). Cell type and time point are not known. The CDR3 sequence is CASSYRATGELFF. CDR3 in DNA: TGTGCCAGCAGCTACAGGGCCACCGGGGAGCTGTTTTTT.